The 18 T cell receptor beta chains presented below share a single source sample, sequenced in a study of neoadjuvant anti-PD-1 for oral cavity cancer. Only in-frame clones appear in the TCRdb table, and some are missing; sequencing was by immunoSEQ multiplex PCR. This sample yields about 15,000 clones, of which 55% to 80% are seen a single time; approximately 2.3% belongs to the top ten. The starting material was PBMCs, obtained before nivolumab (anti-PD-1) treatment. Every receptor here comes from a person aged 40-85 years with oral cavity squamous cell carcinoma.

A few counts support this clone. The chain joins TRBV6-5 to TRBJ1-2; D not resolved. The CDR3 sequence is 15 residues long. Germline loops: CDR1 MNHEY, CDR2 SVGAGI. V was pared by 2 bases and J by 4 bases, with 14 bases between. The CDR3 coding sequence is TGTGCCAGCAGTTACCGCGGCCTGGGGAGCTATGGCTACACCTTC. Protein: CASSYRGLGSYGYTF.

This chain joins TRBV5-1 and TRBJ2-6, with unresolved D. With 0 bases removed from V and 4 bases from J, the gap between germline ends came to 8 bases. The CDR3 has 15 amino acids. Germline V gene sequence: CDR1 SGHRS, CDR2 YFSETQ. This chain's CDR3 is CASSLDGTGANVLTF. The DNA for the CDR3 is TGCGCCAGCAGCTTGGACGGTACCGGGGCCAACGTCCTGACTTTC.

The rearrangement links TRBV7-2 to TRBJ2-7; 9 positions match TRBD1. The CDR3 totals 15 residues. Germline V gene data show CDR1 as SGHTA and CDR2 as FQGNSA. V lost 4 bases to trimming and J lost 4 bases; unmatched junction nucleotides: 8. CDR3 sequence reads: CASSSSGTGRYEQYF. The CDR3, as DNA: TGTGCCAGCAGCTCCTCCGGGACAGGGAGGTACGAGCAGTACTTC.

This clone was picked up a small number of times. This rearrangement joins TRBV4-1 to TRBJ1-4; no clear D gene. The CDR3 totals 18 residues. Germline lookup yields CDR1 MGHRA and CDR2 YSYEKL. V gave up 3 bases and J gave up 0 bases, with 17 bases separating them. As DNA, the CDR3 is TGCGCCAGCAGCCAGGCGAATCTCGGACTTGCAACTAATGAAAAACTGTTTTTT. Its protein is CASSQANLGLATNEKLFF.

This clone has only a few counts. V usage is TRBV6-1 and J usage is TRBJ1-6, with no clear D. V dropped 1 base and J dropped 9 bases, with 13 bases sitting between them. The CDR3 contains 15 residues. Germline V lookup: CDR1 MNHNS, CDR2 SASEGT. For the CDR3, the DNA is TGTGCCAGCAGTGAAGTAAAGGCAGCAGCTTCACCCCTCCACTTT. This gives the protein CASSEVKAAASPLHF.

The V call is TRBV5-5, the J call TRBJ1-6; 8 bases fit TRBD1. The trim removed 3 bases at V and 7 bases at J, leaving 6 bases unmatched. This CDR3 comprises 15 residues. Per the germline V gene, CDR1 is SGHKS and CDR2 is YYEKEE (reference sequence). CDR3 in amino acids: CASSYSGTGNSPLHF. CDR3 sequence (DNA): TGTGCCAGCAGCTACTCCGGGACAGGAAATTCACCCCTCCACTTT.

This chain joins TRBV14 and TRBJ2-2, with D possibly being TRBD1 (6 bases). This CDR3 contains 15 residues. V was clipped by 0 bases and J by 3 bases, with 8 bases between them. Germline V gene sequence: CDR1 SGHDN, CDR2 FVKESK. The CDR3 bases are TGTGCCAGCAGCCAAGAGACAGGATACACCGGGGAGCTGTTTTTT. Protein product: CASSQETGYTGELFF.

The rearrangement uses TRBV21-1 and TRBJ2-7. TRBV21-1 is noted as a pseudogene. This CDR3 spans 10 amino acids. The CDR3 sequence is CASSKDADPF. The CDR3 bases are TGTGCCAGCAGCAAAGATGCCGACCCCTTC.

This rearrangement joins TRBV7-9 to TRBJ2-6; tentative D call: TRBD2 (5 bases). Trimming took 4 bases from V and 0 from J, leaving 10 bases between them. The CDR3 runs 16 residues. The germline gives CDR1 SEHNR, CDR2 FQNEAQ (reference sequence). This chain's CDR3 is CASSSLGTSGANVLTF. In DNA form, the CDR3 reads TGTGCCAGCAGCTCACTAGGAACCTCTGGGGCCAACGTCCTGACTTTC.

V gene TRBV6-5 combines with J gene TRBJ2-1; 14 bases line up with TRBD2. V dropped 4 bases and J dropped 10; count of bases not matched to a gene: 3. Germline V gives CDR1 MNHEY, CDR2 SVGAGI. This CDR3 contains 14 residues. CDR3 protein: CASSSTSGRAEQFF. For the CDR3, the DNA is TGTGCCAGCAGTTCGACTAGCGGGAGGGCCGAGCAGTTCTTC.

The CDR3 nucleotides read TGTGCCAGCAGTTCTAGCACAGATACGCAGTATTTT. Residues: CASSSSTDTQYF. V usage is TRBV6-5 and J usage is TRBJ2-3; no clear D. The CDR3 has 12 amino acids. From germline, CDR1 is MNHEY and CDR2 SVGAGI. The V gene lost 4 bases and the J gene lost 0 bases, with 2 bases spanning the gap.

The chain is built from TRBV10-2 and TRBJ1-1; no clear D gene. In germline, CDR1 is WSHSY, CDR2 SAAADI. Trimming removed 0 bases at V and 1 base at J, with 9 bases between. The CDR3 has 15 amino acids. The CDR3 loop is CASSESSFQNTEAFF. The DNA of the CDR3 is TGCGCCAGCAGTGAGTCAAGTTTCCAGAACACTGAAGCTTTCTTT.

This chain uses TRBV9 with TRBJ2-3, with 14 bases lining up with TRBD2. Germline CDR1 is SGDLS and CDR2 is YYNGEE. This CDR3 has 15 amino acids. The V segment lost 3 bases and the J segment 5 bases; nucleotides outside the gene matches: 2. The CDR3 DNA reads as TGTGCCAGCAGCGGGGGACTAGCGGGGGTAGATACGCAGTATTTT. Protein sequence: CASSGGLAGVDTQYF. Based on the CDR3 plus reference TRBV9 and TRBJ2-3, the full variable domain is DSGVTQTPKHLITATGQRVTLRCSPRSGDLSVYWYQQSLDQGLQFLIQYYNGEERAKGNILERFSAQQFPDLHSELNLSSLELGDSALYFCASSGGLAGVDTQYFGPGTRLTVL.

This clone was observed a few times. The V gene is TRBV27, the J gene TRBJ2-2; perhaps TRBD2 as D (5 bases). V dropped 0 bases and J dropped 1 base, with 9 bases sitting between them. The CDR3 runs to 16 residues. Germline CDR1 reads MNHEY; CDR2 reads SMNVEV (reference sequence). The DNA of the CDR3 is TGTGCCAGCAGTTTATCTCCTAGCCTGAACACCGGGGAGCTGTTTTTT. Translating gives CASSLSPSLNTGELFF.

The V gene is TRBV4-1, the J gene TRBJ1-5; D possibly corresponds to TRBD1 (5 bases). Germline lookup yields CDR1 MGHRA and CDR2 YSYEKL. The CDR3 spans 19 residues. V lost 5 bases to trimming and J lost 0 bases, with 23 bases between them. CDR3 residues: CASSSQFGRGHYSNQPQHF. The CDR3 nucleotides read TGCGCCAGCAGCTCGCAGTTCGGACGGGGCCACTATAGCAATCAGCCCCAGCATTTT.

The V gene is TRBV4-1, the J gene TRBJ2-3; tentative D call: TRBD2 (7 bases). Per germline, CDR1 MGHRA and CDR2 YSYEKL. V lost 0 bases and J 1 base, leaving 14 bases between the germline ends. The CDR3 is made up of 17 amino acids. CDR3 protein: CASSQDKGGYGTDTQYF. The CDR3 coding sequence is TGCGCCAGCAGCCAAGATAAGGGGGGGTACGGCACAGATACGCAGTATTTT.

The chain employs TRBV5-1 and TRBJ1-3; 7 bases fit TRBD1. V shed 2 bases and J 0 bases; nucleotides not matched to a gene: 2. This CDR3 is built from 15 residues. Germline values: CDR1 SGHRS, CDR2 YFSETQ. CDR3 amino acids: CASSLEGASGNTIYF. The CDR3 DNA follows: TGCGCCAGCAGCTTAGAGGGGGCCTCTGGAAACACCATATATTTT. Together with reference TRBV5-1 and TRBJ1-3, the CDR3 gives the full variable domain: KAGVTQTPRYLIKTRGQQVTLSCSPISGHRSVSWYQQTPGQGLQFLFEYFSETQRNKGNFPGRFSGRQFSNSRSEMNVSTLELGDSALYLCASSLEGASGNTIYFGEGSWLTVV.

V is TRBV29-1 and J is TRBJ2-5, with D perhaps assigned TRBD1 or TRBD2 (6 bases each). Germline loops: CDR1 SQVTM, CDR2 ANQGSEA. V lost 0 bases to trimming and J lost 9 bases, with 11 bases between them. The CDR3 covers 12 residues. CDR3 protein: CSVEEARGAQYF. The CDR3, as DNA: TGCAGCGTTGAAGAAGCGAGGGGGGCCCAGTACTTC.